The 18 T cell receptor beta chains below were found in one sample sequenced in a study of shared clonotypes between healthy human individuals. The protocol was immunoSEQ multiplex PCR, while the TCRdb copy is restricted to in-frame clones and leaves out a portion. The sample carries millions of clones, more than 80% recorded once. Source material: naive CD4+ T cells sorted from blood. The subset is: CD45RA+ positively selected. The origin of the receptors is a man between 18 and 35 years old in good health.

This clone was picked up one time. The CDR3 here is CASSQATTTKNTEAFF. In DNA form, the CDR3 reads TGCGCCAGCAGCCAAGCAACGACCACGAAGAACACTGAAGCTTTCTTT. The genes are TRBV4-3 and TRBJ1-1; D not certain. V shed 1 base and J shed 1 base, with 13 bases lying between them. Germline V gives CDR1 LGHNA, CDR2 YSLEER. CDR3 length equals 16 residues.

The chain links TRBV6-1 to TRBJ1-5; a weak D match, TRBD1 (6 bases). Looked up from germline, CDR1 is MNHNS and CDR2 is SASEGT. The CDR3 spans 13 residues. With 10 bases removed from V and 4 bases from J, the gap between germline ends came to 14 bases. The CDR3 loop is CATTGLWNQPQHF. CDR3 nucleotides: TGTGCCACCACAGGGTTGTGGAATCAGCCCCAGCATTTT.

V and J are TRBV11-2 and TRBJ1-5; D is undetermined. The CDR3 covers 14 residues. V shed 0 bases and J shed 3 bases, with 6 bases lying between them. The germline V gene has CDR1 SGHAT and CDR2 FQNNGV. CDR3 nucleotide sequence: TGTGCCAGCAGCTTAGACCGGTACAATCAGCCCCAGCATTTT. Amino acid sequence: CASSLDRYNQPQHF. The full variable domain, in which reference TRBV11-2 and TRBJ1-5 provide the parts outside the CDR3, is EAGVAQSPRYKIIEKRQSVAFWCNPISGHATLYWYQQILGQGPKLLIQFQNNGVVDDSQLPKDRFSAERLKGVDSTLKIQPAKLEDSAVYLCASSLDRYNQPQHFGDGTRLSIL.

CDR3 sequence reads: CASSRGTGVYEKLFF. For the CDR3, the DNA is TGTGCCAGCAGCCGAGGGACAGGTGTTTATGAAAAACTGTTTTTT. V gene TRBV6-5 combines with J gene TRBJ1-4; TRBD1 aligns across 8 bases. Germline V gene data show CDR1 as MNHEY and CDR2 as SVGAGI. The CDR3 totals 15 residues. V lost 6 bases to trimming and J lost 6 bases; unmatched junction nucleotides: 9.

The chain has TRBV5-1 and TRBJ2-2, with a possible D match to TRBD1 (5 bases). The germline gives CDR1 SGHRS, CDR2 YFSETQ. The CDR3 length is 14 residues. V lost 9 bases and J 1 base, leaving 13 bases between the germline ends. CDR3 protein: CATQGTLNTGELFF. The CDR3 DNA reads TGCGCCACCCAGGGCACGCTGAACACCGGGGAGCTGTTTTTT.

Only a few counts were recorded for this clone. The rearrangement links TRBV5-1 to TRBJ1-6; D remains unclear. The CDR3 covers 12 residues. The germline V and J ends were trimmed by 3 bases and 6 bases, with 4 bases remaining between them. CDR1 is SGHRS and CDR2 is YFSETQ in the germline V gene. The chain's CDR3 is CASSSGNSPLHF. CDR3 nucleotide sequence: TGCGCCAGCAGCTCCGGTAATTCACCCCTCCACTTT.

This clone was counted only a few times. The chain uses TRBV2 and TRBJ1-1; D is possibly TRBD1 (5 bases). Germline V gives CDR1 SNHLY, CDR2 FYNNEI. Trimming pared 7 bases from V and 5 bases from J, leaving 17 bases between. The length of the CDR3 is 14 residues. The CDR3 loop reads CASIRGSGGTEAFF. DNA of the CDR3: TGTGCCAGCATCCGGGGCTCTGGTGGTACTGAAGCTTTCTTT.

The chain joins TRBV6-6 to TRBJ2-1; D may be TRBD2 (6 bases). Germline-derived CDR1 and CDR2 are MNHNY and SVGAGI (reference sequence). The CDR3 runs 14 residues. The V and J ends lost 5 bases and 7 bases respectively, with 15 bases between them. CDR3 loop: CASSPGTLVNEQFF. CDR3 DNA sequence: TGTGCCAGCAGTCCCGGGACTCTCGTGAATGAGCAGTTCTTC.

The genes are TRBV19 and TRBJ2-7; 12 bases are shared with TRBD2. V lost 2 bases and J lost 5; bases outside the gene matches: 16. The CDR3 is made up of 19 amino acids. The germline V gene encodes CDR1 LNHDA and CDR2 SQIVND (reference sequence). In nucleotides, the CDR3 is TGTGCCAGTAGTATAAAGAGGGCCACTCTGCTAGCGGGAGGGCACGAGCAGTACTTC. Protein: CASSIKRATLLAGGHEQYF.

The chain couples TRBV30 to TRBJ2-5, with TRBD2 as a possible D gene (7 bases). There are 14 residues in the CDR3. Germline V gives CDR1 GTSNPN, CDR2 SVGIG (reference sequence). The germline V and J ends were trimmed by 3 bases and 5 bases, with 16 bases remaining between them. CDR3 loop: CAWRSRGARETQYF. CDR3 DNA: TGTGCCTGGAGATCACGGGGGGCGCGTGAGACCCAGTACTTC.

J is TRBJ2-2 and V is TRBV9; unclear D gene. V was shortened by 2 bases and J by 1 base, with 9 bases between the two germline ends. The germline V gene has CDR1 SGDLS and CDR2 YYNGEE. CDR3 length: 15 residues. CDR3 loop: CASSVSPQNTGELFF. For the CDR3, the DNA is TGTGCCAGCAGCGTTTCCCCACAGAACACCGGGGAGCTGTTTTTT.

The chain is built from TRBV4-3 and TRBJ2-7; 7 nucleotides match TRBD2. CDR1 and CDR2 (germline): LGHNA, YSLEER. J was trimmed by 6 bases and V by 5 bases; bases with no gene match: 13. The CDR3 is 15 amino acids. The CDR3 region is CASSNRDYPCGEQYF. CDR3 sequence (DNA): TGCGCCAGCAGCAACCGGGACTACCCCTGTGGCGAGCAGTACTTC.

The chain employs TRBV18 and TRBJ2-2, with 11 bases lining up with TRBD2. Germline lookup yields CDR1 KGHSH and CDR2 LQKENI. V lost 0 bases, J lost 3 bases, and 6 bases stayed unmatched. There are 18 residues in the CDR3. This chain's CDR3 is CASSPPLAGVTDTGELFF. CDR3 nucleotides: TGTGCCAGCTCACCACCACTAGCGGGAGTTACGGACACCGGGGAGCTGTTTTTT.

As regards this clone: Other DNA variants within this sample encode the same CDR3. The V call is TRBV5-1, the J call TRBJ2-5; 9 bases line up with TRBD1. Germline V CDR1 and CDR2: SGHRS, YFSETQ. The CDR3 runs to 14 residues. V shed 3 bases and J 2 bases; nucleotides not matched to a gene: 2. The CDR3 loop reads CASSSGTGQETQYF. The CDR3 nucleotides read TGCGCCAGCAGCTCCGGGACAGGGCAAGAGACCCAGTACTTC.

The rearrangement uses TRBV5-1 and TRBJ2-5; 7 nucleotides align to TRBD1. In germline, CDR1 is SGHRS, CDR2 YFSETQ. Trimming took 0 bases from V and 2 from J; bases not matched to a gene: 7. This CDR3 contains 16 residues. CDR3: CASSLASGTAQETQYF. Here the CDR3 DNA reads TGCGCCAGCAGCTTGGCCTCCGGGACAGCGCAAGAGACCCAGTACTTC.

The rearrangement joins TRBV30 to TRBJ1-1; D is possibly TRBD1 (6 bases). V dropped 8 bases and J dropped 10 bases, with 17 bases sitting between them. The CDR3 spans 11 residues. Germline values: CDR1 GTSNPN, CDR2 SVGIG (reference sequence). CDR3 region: CARMGTSGAFF. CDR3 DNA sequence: TGTGCCCGTATGGGGACATCAGGAGCTTTCTTT.

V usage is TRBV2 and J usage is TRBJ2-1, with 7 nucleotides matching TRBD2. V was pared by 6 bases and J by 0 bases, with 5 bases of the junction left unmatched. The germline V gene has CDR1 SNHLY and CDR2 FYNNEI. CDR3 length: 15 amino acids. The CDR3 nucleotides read TGTGCCAGCAGGGGACTACCTAGCTCCTACAATGAGCAGTTCTTC. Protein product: CASRGLPSSYNEQFF.

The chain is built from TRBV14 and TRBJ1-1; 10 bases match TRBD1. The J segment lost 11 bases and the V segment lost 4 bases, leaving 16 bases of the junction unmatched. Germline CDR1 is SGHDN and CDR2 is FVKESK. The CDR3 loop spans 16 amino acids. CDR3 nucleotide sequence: TGTGCCAGCAGCCCAGTTCTGGGACAGGGGACTAGTGGGGCTTTCTTT. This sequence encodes CASSPVLGQGTSGAFF.